This TCR beta chain came from a study of blood T cell repertoires in COVID-19. This CDR3 spans 15 amino acids. The V gene's germline CDR1 is SGHRS and CDR2 YFSETQ. Trimming stripped 4 bases from V and 4 bases from J, with 15 bases between. The method was immunoSEQ multiplex PCR; TCRdb's version includes in-frame clones alone and lacks a portion of them. The data show about 55,000 clones, 85% to 90% seen once. The sequence derives from a human donor in a cohort sampled during active COVID-19. The chain links TRBV5-1 to TRBJ1-3; D not certain. The sequencing input was peripheral blood. The CDR3 nucleotides read TGCGCCAGCAGCGCAGCGGGGTCGGCAGGAAACACCATATATTTT. This codes for CASSAAGSAGNTIYF. The whole variable domain, filled in from reference TRBV5-1 and TRBJ1-3, reads KAGVTQTPRYLIKTRGQQVTLSCSPISGHRSVSWYQQTPGQGLQFLFEYFSETQRNKGNFPGRFSGRQFSNSRSEMNVSTLELGDSALYLCASSAAGSAGNTIYFGEGSWLTVV.